Following are 30 T cell receptor beta chains from one sample sequenced in a study of T cell responses to AZD1222 COVID-19 vaccine. TCRdb keeps only in-frame clones here, not all; method: immunoSEQ multiplex PCR. In the table there are some 130,000 clones, approximately 89% of which are singletons. The specimen was peripheral blood, collected on day 0 of AZD1222 vaccination. These receptors all stem from an adult in good health.

The V gene is TRBV18, the J gene TRBJ1-4; the D is unclear. Germline CDR1 and CDR2: KGHSH and LQKENI. V was cut by 0 bases and J by 6 bases, with 11 bases left in between. This CDR3 has 15 residues. The DNA of the CDR3 is TGTGCCAGCTCACCACCGGGCCTCCCCCATGAAAAACTGTTTTTT. Translation gives CASSPPGLPHEKLFF.

This sequence joins TRBV5-1 and TRBJ2-7, with 8 bases lining up with TRBD1. Trimming took 0 bases from V and 5 from J; bases not matched to a gene: 4. Germline V gene sequence: CDR1 SGHRS, CDR2 YFSETQ. This CDR3 has 14 amino acids. The CDR3 region is CASSLGAGGNEQYF. For the CDR3, the DNA is TGCGCCAGCAGCTTGGGGGCAGGGGGCAACGAGCAGTACTTC.

This CDR3 is CASSLGNEQFF. As DNA, the CDR3 is TGTGCCAGCAGTTTAGGCAATGAGCAGTTCTTC. This chain uses TRBV12-3 or TRBV12-4 with TRBJ2-1; D is unclear. Trimming shortened V by 1 base and J by 6 bases, and 1 base separated the two germline ends. The CDR3 covers 11 residues.

This clone occurred once. This chain links TRBV6-5 with TRBJ2-1; D is ambiguous. Germline V gene data show CDR1 as MNHEY and CDR2 as SVGAGI. The CDR3 is 11 amino acids. V was cut by 0 bases and J by 9 bases, with 3 bases left in between. The CDR3 DNA reads as TGTGCCAGCAGTTACTCGCTTGAGCAGTTCTTC. Translation gives CASSYSLEQFF.

The count of this clone is one. This CDR3 is CASSQAVHWGYTF. The DNA for the CDR3 is TGTGCCAGTAGTCAGGCCGTACACTGGGGCTACACCTTC. V and J are TRBV19 and TRBJ1-2; the D is unclear. There are 13 residues in the CDR3. Germline V gene sequence: CDR1 LNHDA, CDR2 SQIVND (reference sequence). V was trimmed by 5 bases and J by 8 bases, leaving 15 bases between them.

The CDR3 DNA reads TGTGCCAGCAGCCCAACAGGACAGAATTCACCCCTCCACTTT. Translated: CASSPTGQNSPLHF. The J gene is TRBJ1-6, the V gene TRBV11-2, with D possibly being TRBD1 (6 bases). CDR1 is SGHAT and CDR2 is FQNNGV in the germline V gene. The CDR3 has 14 residues. The V end was cut by 5 bases, the J end by 7 bases, with 12 bases between.

This chain joins TRBV11-2 and TRBJ1-2; D uncertain. The CDR3 has 13 residues. V was clipped by 4 bases and J by 4 bases, with 10 bases between them. In germline, CDR1 is SGHAT, CDR2 FQNNGV. The CDR3 region is CASSSGEGYGYTF. DNA for the CDR3: TGTGCCAGCAGCTCTGGGGAGGGCTATGGCTACACCTTC.

This clone was picked up a small number of times. The CDR3 reads CASSPGPRKAFF. The CDR3 coding sequence is TGTGCCAGTTCCCCGGGACCCAGAAAGGCTTTCTTT. The V call is TRBV7-8, the J call TRBJ1-1, with D maybe TRBD1 (5 bases). Deletions cut 9 bases from V and 11 bases from J, with 19 bases between. The CDR3 is made up of 12 amino acids. Looked up from germline, CDR1 is SGHVS and CDR2 is FQNEAQ. Variable domain in full (rest from reference TRBV7-8 and TRBJ1-1): GAGVSQSPRYKVAKRGQDVALRCDPISGHVSLFWYQQALGQGPEFLTYFQNEAQLDKSGLPSDRFFAERPEGSVSTLKIQRTQQEDSAVYLCASSPGPRKAFFGQGTRLTVV.

J is TRBJ2-5 and V is TRBV19; possibly TRBD2 for D (5 bases). The germline V gene has CDR1 LNHDA and CDR2 SQIVND (reference sequence). V dropped 3 bases and J dropped 2 bases, with 16 bases sitting between them. This CDR3 has 16 amino acids. The CDR3 is CASSILRGKRQETQYF. The CDR3 nucleotides read TGTGCCAGTAGTATCCTCCGCGGCAAGCGGCAAGAGACCCAGTACTTC.

This sequence joins TRBV12-3 or TRBV12-4 and TRBJ2-5, with TRBD1 as a possible D gene (7 bases). The CDR3 totals 13 residues. V lost 6 bases to trimming and J lost 4 bases, with 12 bases between them. In DNA, the CDR3 is TGTGCCAGCAGACGTCAGGGGGGAGAGACCCAGTACTTC. This translates into CASRRQGGETQYF.

The chain has TRBV2 and TRBJ2-2, with D perhaps matching TRBD2 (6 bases). Trimming took 5 bases from V and 7 from J, leaving 8 bases between them. Germline V CDR1 and CDR2: SNHLY, FYNNEI. The CDR3 sequence is 12 residues long. CDR3 sequence: CASSRDFGELFF. The CDR3 DNA follows: TGTGCCAGCAGTCGGGACTTCGGGGAGCTGTTTTTT.

The gene calls are TRBV11-3 and TRBJ1-5; D is ambiguous. This CDR3 contains 20 residues. Germline V gene data show CDR1 as SGHNT and CDR2 as YENEEA. Trimming stripped 0 bases from V and 3 bases from J, with 24 bases between. The CDR3 DNA sequence: TGTGCCAGCAGCTTAGAGCGGGAGGTGGGCGGCCAGAGGGCCAATCAGCCCCAGCATTTT. Its translation: CASSLEREVGGQRANQPQHF.

The V and J genes are TRBV3-1 (or the pseudogene TRBV3-2) and TRBJ1-2; D not certain. Germline V lookup: CDR1 LGHDT, CDR2 YNNKEL (reference sequence). V was clipped by 4 bases and J by 0 bases, with 15 bases between them. The CDR3 is 16 amino acids. DNA of the CDR3: TGTGCCAGCAGCCCCTTGGAGCGGCTTACTAACTATGGCTACACCTTC. The encoded protein is CASSPLERLTNYGYTF.

V gene TRBV20-1 combines with J gene TRBJ2-3; TRBD2 matches at 12 bases. CDR1 DFQATT and CDR2 SNEGSKA come from the germline V gene (reference sequence). V lost 3 bases to trimming and J lost 2 bases; unmatched junction nucleotides: 18. This CDR3 region has 20 residues. The CDR3 region is CSASDLEASGRGGNTDTQYF. CDR3 nucleotides: TGCAGTGCTAGTGACCTTGAGGCTAGCGGGAGGGGAGGAAACACAGATACGCAGTATTTT.

This sequence joins TRBV15 and TRBJ1-6; 10 bases fit TRBD1. Germline V gene sequence: CDR1 LNHNV, CDR2 YYDKDF (reference sequence). The CDR3 covers 16 residues. V shed 1 base, J shed 8 bases, and the junction held 5 bases outside the gene matches. The CDR3, as DNA: TGTGCCACCAGCAGAGGACAGGGGGCTGTCTATTCACCCCTCCACTTT. This encodes CATSRGQGAVYSPLHF.

This chain connects TRBV23-1 to TRBJ2-1, with a weak D call TRBD2 (6 bases). TRBV23-1 is placed among ORFs of uncertain function. V was shortened by 7 bases and J by 0 bases, with 16 bases between the two germline ends. This CDR3 contains 16 residues. CDR3 loop: CASTTGSDSSYNEQFF. The CDR3 region has the DNA TGCGCCAGCACCACCGGGAGTGATAGCTCCTACAATGAGCAGTTCTTC.

This rearrangement joins TRBV6-6 to TRBJ2-7; 7 bases map to TRBD2. V dropped 0 bases and J dropped 5; count of bases not matched to a gene: 4. Germline loops: CDR1 MNHNY, CDR2 SVGAGI (reference sequence). The CDR3 runs to 14 residues. The CDR3 nucleotides are TGTGCCAGCAGTTACTCGGGACTAAACCACGAGCAGTACTTC. Translated: CASSYSGLNHEQYF.

CDR3 sequence: CASSPPHTGRLYNSPLHF. CDR3 DNA sequence: TGTGCCAGCAGTCCCCCCCACACAGGGCGATTATATAATTCACCCCTCCACTTT. V and J are TRBV28 and TRBJ1-6, with a possible D match to TRBD1 (6 bases). The CDR3 spans 18 residues. The germline CDR1 and CDR2 sequences are MDHEN and SYDVKM. V was cut by 5 bases and J by 4 bases, with 21 bases left in between.

V is TRBV5-1 and J is TRBJ2-7; 11 bases line up with TRBD1. Germline-derived CDR1 and CDR2 are SGHRS and YFSETQ. J lost 6 bases, V lost 5 bases, and 7 bases had no gene match. The CDR3 is 14 amino acids. The CDR3, as DNA: TGCGCCAGCAGTGTTTTGGGACAGGGGGGCGAGCAGTACTTC. The encoded protein is CASSVLGQGGEQYF.

This clone came up a few times. The chain links TRBV5-1 to TRBJ1-1; D is possibly TRBD1 (5 bases). The CDR3 runs 15 residues. In germline, CDR1 is SGHRS, CDR2 YFSETQ. V lost 0 bases, J lost 10 bases, and 19 bases lay in between. CDR3 region: CASSLAGGASTGAFF. CDR3 sequence (DNA): TGCGCCAGCAGCTTGGCCGGAGGGGCATCTACAGGAGCTTTCTTT.

The V call is TRBV6-2 or TRBV6-3, the J call TRBJ2-3; tentatively, D is TRBD1 or TRBD2 (5 bases each). The CDR3 extends over 16 amino acids. The germline V gene has CDR1 MNHEY and CDR2 SVGEGT. V lost 2 bases to trimming and J lost 0 bases, with 12 bases between them. The CDR3 bases are TGTGCCAGCAGTTACGGGGGACGGACAAGCACAGATACGCAGTATTTT. Protein: CASSYGGRTSTDTQYF.

This chain links TRBV25-1 with TRBJ1-1; D possibly corresponds to TRBD1 (5 bases). CDR1 MGHDK and CDR2 SYGVNS come from the germline V gene. Trimming stripped 2 bases from V and 11 bases from J, with 12 bases between. This CDR3 contains 12 residues. The CDR3 sequence: CASSEGGGKAFF. CDR3 DNA: TGTGCCAGCAGTGAAGGTGGGGGGAAGGCTTTCTTT. The full variable domain, with the rest looked up from reference TRBV25-1 and TRBJ1-1, is EADIYQTPRYLVIGTGKKITLECSQTMGHDKMYWYQQDPGMELHLIHYSYGVNSTEKGDLSSESTVSRIRTEHFPLTLESARPSHTSQYLCASSEGGGKAFFGQGTRLTVV.

V usage is TRBV11-2 and J usage is TRBJ1-1; D remains unclear. This CDR3 has 16 residues. The V end lost 5 bases, the J end lost 0 bases, and 16 bases lay between the germline ends. Germline assignment: CDR1 SGHAT and CDR2 FQNNGV. In DNA form, the CDR3 reads TGTGCCAGCAGCCCCGAGAGCCGCACGTTGAACACTGAAGCTTTCTTT. Translated, it gives CASSPESRTLNTEAFF.

V and J are TRBV5-6 and TRBJ1-6; weak D call: TRBD1 (5 bases). The CDR3 loop spans 15 amino acids. The V end was cut by 4 bases, the J end by 10 bases, with 18 bases between. The germline V gene has CDR1 SGHDT and CDR2 YYEEEE. CDR3 loop: CASSKGGAGGSPLHF. The CDR3 nucleotides read TGTGCCAGCAGCAAGGGCGGGGCAGGCGGATCACCCCTCCACTTT.

This chain joins TRBV19 and TRBJ2-3; 8 bases align to TRBD1. This CDR3 has 15 residues. Germline trimming cut 7 bases from V and 1 base from J; bases unmatched to any gene: 7. CDR1 and CDR2 (germline): LNHDA, SQIVND (reference sequence). The CDR3 nucleotides are TGTGCCAGTACCAGGGGGCAAAGGGGCACAGATACGCAGTATTTT. It yields the protein CASTRGQRGTDTQYF.

The J gene is TRBJ1-1, the V gene TRBV2, with no clear D. This CDR3 contains 13 residues. Germline V gene lookup returns CDR1 SNHLY and CDR2 FYNNEI. Trimming cost V 5 bases and J 1 base, with 8 bases left between them. The CDR3 nucleotides are TGTGCCAGCAGTCAAGACGGGAACACTGAAGCTTTCTTT. The encoded protein is CASSQDGNTEAFF.

The chain links TRBV27 to TRBJ2-5, with 7 bases lining up with TRBD1. The trim removed 5 bases at V and 5 bases at J, leaving 5 bases unmatched. The germline V gene encodes CDR1 MNHEY and CDR2 SMNVEV (reference sequence). This CDR3 region has 13 residues. The CDR3 reads CASSNRGGETQYF. CDR3 bases: TGTGCCAGCAGTAACAGGGGTGGGGAGACCCAGTACTTC.

The chain links TRBV7-9 to TRBJ1-4, with D maybe TRBD1 (5 bases). The CDR3 covers 15 residues. Trimming removed 3 bases from V and 6 bases from J, with 14 bases in between. Germline CDR1 SEHNR, CDR2 FQNEAQ (reference sequence). The CDR3 protein is CASSFGALGDEKLFF. CDR3 nucleotide sequence: TGTGCCAGCAGCTTTGGGGCTCTTGGGGATGAAAAACTGTTTTTT.

The chain combines TRBV4-1 with TRBJ2-1; 11 nucleotides align to TRBD2. The CDR3 runs 15 residues. Germline V gives CDR1 MGHRA, CDR2 YSYEKL. After removal of 3 bases from V and 5 bases from J, the junction contained 3 bases not matched to a gene. The CDR3 loop reads CASSQPTSGNNEQFF. In DNA form, the CDR3 reads TGCGCCAGCAGCCAGCCGACTAGCGGGAACAATGAGCAGTTCTTC.

The rearrangement links TRBV28 to TRBJ1-3, with D tentatively TRBD1 (6 bases). This CDR3 has 16 amino acids. V was shortened by 5 bases and J by 3 bases, with 17 bases between the two germline ends. Per the germline V gene, CDR1 is MDHEN and CDR2 is SYDVKM. The CDR3 DNA reads as TGTGCCAGCAGTCCCTGGGGGGCGGATTATGGAAACACCATATATTTT. Translated, it gives CASSPWGADYGNTIYF.